Listed below are T cell receptor beta chains from one sample, sequenced in a study of blood T cell repertoires in COVID-19. The table came from immunoSEQ multiplex PCR; TCRdb's copy has only in-frame clones and leaves some out. This table holds 40,000 to 55,000 clones, about 85% found once. Sequencing was done on a sample of peripheral blood. The receptors originated from a woman aged 80 or over with acute or convalescent COVID-19. Both conserved end residues are part of each CDR3.

v_gene	j_gene	CDR3aa
TRBV5-1	TRBJ1-1	CASSLAPGHSSEAFF
TRBV5-5	TRBJ2-7	CASSPGGGGYEQYF
TRBV25-1	TRBJ1-5	CASGNRAGNQPQHF
TRBV3-1/TRBV3-2	TRBJ2-3	CASSELAGDKDTQYF
TRBV15	TRBJ2-7	CATSSDRGYEQYF
TRBV15	TRBJ2-2	CATSLASANTGELFF
TRBV11-1	TRBJ2-1	CASSPDRGAYNEQFF
TRBV19	TRBJ2-2	CASSSGTTGELFF
TRBV5-4	TRBJ2-2	CASSPGGANTGELFF
TRBV7-9	TRBJ2-1	CASSQRSGGRAFVEQFF
TRBV5-1	TRBJ2-7	CASSLVLAGEQYF
TRBV19	TRBJ1-6	CASSTKTGYFNSPLHF
TRBV28	TRBJ1-2	CASSGPTGVNGYTF
TRBV14	TRBJ2-1	CASSPFEDRGYNEQFF
TRBV7-2	TRBJ1-1	CASSGQGSSTEAFF
TRBV28	TRBJ1-5	CASSTPRQGSNQPQHF
TRBV7-9	TRBJ1-4	CASSPRTDPNEKLFF
TRBV5-1	TRBJ1-4	CASSVSLATEKLFF
TRBV3-1/TRBV3-2	TRBJ2-1	CASSFAGTSGLSSYNEQFF
TRBV9	TRBJ1-3	CASSVAFGGGSGNTIYF
TRBV5-6	TRBJ2-5	CASSLALLARLTQYF
TRBV6-5	TRBJ2-1	CASSQRERRDNEQFF
TRBV3-1/TRBV3-2	TRBJ1-5	CASSQDRGQPQHF
TRBV4-2	TRBJ1-6	CASSQSYRGQESYNSPLHF
TRBV30	TRBJ1-5	CAWSDRGNQPQHF
TRBV5-1	TRBJ1-1	CASSAFPGQGTTEAFF
TRBV28	TRBJ2-5	CASSLSPDMLNAETQYF
TRBV5-4	TRBJ2-4	CASRSIAKNIQYF
TRBV6-5	TRBJ2-4	CASRDRAKNIQYF
TRBV4-2	TRBJ1-5	CASSHGGAGQPQHF
TRBV2	TRBJ2-4	CASSEIGTIGTKNIQYF
TRBV18	TRBJ1-3	CASSAEQGTSGNTIYF
TRBV12-3/TRBV12-4	TRBJ1-4	CASSFQGNEKLFF
TRBV28	TRBJ2-1	CASSFRGRAYNEQFF
TRBV6-5	TRBJ2-2	CASAARQTNTGELFF
TRBV28	TRBJ1-3	CASSSRLLLGNTIYF
TRBV15	TRBJ1-4	CATSRDSTGTNEKLFF
TRBV12-3/TRBV12-4	TRBJ2-7	CASSRTSTYEQYF
TRBV7-9	TRBJ1-2	CASSSSLFGRSGGYTF
TRBV30	TRBJ2-7	CAWQRTVSSYEQYF
TRBV6-5	TRBJ1-1	CASSYLDSVKAFF
TRBV5-1	TRBJ2-4	CASSLFISAGGENIQYF
TRBV30	TRBJ1-1	CAWSVYSATRQLLLNTEAFF
TRBV25-1	TRBJ2-7	CASSAGGVGRSRYEQYF
TRBV2	TRBJ2-7	CASSITGQTYEQYF
TRBV7-9	TRBJ2-5	CASSLVGAETQYF
TRBV9	TRBJ2-5	CASSEGLSGTQYF
TRBV29-1	TRBJ1-1	CSVEEPSRYTEAFF
TRBV7-2	TRBJ2-7	CASSLETGSYEQYF
TRBV9	TRBJ2-7	CASSEGASGSSGSSYEQYF
TRBV5-1	TRBJ2-5	CASSLASGRETQYF
TRBV12-5	TRBJ1-5	CASGLGGTDGQPQHF
TRBV4-1	TRBJ2-1	CASSHRSGVLSYNEQFF
TRBV7-2	TRBJ2-3	CASSPGQATDTQYF
TRBV7-9	TRBJ2-4	CASSSGTGGVNIQYF
TRBV5-1	TRBJ1-2	CASSWGQGALGYTF
TRBV27	TRBJ2-7	CASSWQGASEQYF
TRBV5-1	TRBJ2-1	CASRSGEVYNEQFF
TRBV5-4	TRBJ1-1	CASSLTQGNTEAFF
TRBV4-1	TRBJ1-1	CASSQAPGQVGSMNTEAFF